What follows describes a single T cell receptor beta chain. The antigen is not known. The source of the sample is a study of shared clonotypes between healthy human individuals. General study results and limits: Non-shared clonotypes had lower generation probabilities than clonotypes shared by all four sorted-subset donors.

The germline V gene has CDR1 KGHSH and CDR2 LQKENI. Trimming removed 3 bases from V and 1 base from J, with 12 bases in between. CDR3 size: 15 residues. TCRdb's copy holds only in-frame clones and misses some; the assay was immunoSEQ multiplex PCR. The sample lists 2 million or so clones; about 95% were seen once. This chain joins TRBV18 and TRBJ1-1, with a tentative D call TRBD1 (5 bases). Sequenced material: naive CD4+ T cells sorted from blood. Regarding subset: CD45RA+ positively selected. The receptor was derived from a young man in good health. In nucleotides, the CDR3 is TGTGCCAGCTCACCCCTGGCGGGGGGGAACACTGAAGCTTTCTTT. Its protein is CASSPLAGGNTEAFF.